A single sample is the source of the 9 T cell receptor beta chains below, sequenced in a study of regulatory T cells in long-lasting Graves disease. Noted time point: persistent/refractory GD, antithyroid drugs over 5 years with positive TRAb. Generation of the TCR library employed RNA extracted from PBMCs. Arm-PCR with iRepertoire HTBI primers amplified the CDR3 regions for these TCR beta libraries. TCRdb reprocessed the multiplex PCR reads via MiXCR and lists one record per CDR3 protein. This table has 650,000 to 700,000 distinct CDR3 sequences, around 30% appearing once. The material sequenced was peripheral blood mononuclear cells (PBMCs), taken when the disease was refractory, from a patient treated with antithyroid drugs. These receptors all stem from a female donor with Graves disease.

At least ten counts were recorded for this clonotype. The chain has TRBV5-5 and TRBJ2-5; no definite D call. Deletions cut 4 bases from V and 1 base from J, with 11 bases between. The CDR3 is made up of 14 amino acids. In germline, CDR1 is SGHKS, CDR2 YYEKEE (reference sequence). The CDR3 nucleotides are TGTGCCAGCAGCCCCGGGTCAGTCCAAGAGACCCAGTACTTC. Translating it yields CASSPGSVQETQYF.

The chain carries TRBV5-5 and TRBJ1-1; 11 bases line up with TRBD1. The trim removed 4 bases at V and 7 bases at J, leaving 9 bases unmatched. Germline values: CDR1 SGHKS, CDR2 YYEKEE (reference sequence). The CDR3 contains 15 residues. The CDR3 protein is CASSPTWTGGYEAFF. The CDR3 nucleotides read TGTGCCAGCAGCCCCACATGGACAGGGGGCTATGAAGCTTTCTTT.

This clonotype was found many times. The CDR3 reads CASSESGQRNQPQHF. The CDR3, as DNA: TGTGCCAGCAGTGAAAGTGGGCAGCGCAATCAGCCCCAGCATTTT. J is TRBJ1-5 and V is TRBV6-2 or TRBV6-3; no clear D gene. V shed 5 bases and J shed 2 bases, with 13 bases lying between them. Germline V gene sequence: CDR1 MNHEY, CDR2 SVGEGT. CDR3 length: 15 residues.

The chain carries TRBV7-9 and TRBJ2-7; D is possibly TRBD1 (5 bases). V lost 4 bases and J 5 bases, leaving 21 bases between the germline ends. CDR3 size: 16 residues. Germline values: CDR1 SEHNR, CDR2 FQNEAQ (reference sequence). The CDR3 DNA reads TGTGCCAGCAGCTCGTCGGAACAGGTGGGCTTCCACGAGCAGTACTTC. Translated, it gives CASSSSEQVGFHEQYF.

V usage is TRBV6-1 and J usage is TRBJ2-7; D remains unclear. Between the trimmed V and J ends, which lost 11 bases and 3 bases, there was a span of 14 bases. CDR3 length: 12 residues. CDR1 is MNHNS and CDR2 is SASEGT in the germline V gene. This CDR3 is CACSSAFYEQYF. For the CDR3, the DNA is TGTGCCTGCTCGTCCGCTTTCTACGAGCAGTACTTC.

The chain is built from TRBV20-1 and TRBJ2-5; TRBD2 agrees at 13 bases. V lost 1 base and J lost 4; bases outside the gene matches: 12. Germline assignment: CDR1 DFQATT and CDR2 SNEGSKA (reference sequence). The CDR3 loop spans 18 amino acids. CDR3 sequence (DNA): TGCAGTGCTAGAGCCCCCCTTCCGACTAGCGGGAGGATAGAGACCCAGTACTTC. Its protein is CSARAPLPTSGRIETQYF.

In its sample, this clonotype was seen many times. The V and J genes are TRBV2 and TRBJ2-5, with TRBD2 matching 8 bases. CDR3 length: 15 residues. Per germline, CDR1 SNHLY and CDR2 FYNNEI. J lost 4 bases, V lost 6 bases, and 10 bases had no gene match. CDR3 protein: CASSGSGTSRETQYF. CDR3 nucleotides: TGTGCCAGCAGCGGCTCAGGGACTAGTCGAGAGACCCAGTACTTC.

The chain links TRBV19 to TRBJ1-2; the match to TRBD1 covers 7 bases. Germline CDR1 reads LNHDA; CDR2 reads SQIVND (reference sequence). There are 13 residues in the CDR3. J was trimmed by 3 bases and V by 8 bases; bases with no gene match: 6. CDR3 sequence (DNA): TGTGCCAGTGGGGACAGATTCTACTATGGCTACACCTTC. It codes for CASGDRFYYGYTF.

The chain employs TRBV28 and TRBJ2-5, with a tentative D call TRBD2 (5 bases). This CDR3 contains 14 residues. V dropped 6 bases and J dropped 5 bases, with 16 bases sitting between them. Germline lookup yields CDR1 MDHEN and CDR2 SYDVKM. In DNA form, the CDR3 reads TGTGCCAGCAGCCAAACCCGCCGAGGGGAGACCCAGTACTTC. Residues: CASSQTRRGETQYF. Full variable domain (rest looked up from reference TRBV28 and TRBJ2-5): DVKVTQSSRYLVKRTGEKVFLECVQDMDHENMFWYRQDPGLGLRLIYFSYDVKMKEKGDIPEGYSVSREKKERFSLILESASTNQTSMYLCASSQTRRGETQYFGPGTRLLVL.